This T cell receptor (beta chain) was identified during a study of blood T cell repertoires in COVID-19. Study context: The origin of the acute and convalescent COVID-19 samples was the United States, Italy and Spain. Sources were T cells, B-cell-depleted T cells, or PBMCs; the material itself was cDNA or gDNA.

This CDR3 is built from 15 residues. V was clipped by 6 bases and J by 1 base, with 15 bases between them. Germline V lookup: CDR1 ENHRY, CDR2 SYGVKD. Study processing details: Using reference gene primer amplification, nucleated cell counts were estimated. Using immunoSEQ multiplex PCR, the repertoire was profiled, and TCRdb retains in-frame clones only, with some absent. V, J and clone size are taken as reported in that table, and D and trimming were inferred from the DNA itself. Of approximately 270,000 clones listed, approximately 85% are singletons. Patients from Seattle were sampled longitudinally, starting during active infection.

This receptor was identified in a human donor with COVID-19, enrolled during active disease. The donor label of this sample is uncertain. Sequenced material: peripheral blood. The chain recombines TRBV10-3 with TRBJ2-5, with D tentatively TRBD1 (6 bases). CDR3 region: CAIRSQLGGQETQYF. The CDR3 bases are TGTGCCATCAGGTCTCAACTAGGGGGCCAAGAGACCCAGTACTTC.